The clone carrying this T cell receptor (beta chain) was recorded only once. Antigen specificity is unknown. The entry originates in a study of T cells in localized non-small cell lung cancer. Study results and caveats: The study found T cell clonality highest in uninvolved adjacent lung, above tumor. A higher density of T cells in blood coincided with extended overall survival. The study sequenced only one region of the tumor. As a result, intratumor heterogeneity could not be excluded and remains possible. Within adjacent lung there appeared a median 57 of the top 100 tumor clones.

Germline lookup yields CDR1 WSHSY and CDR2 SAAADI. The CDR3 is 14 residues long. The trim removed 5 bases at V and 5 bases at J, leaving 3 bases unmatched. Here immunoSEQ multiplex PCR was the method, and the copy in TCRdb shows in-frame clones only, minus some. This table has about 9,200 clones, around nine tenths appearing once. The receptor's source is a female donor older than 55 with stage II squamous cell lung carcinoma. Sample: peripheral blood, taken before any cancer treatment. This chain joins TRBV10-2 and TRBJ2-1, with 10 bases fitting TRBD2. CDR3 in amino acids: CASSLAGANNEQFF. CDR3 in DNA: TGCGCCAGCAGTCTAGCGGGAGCTAACAATGAGCAGTTCTTC.